This is a list of T cell receptor beta chains from one sample in a study of metastatic and nonmetastatic thyroid tumors. With MiXCR, TCRdb called clones anew from the PCR reads. The top ten hold around 15% of the sample, which has tens of thousands of clones, 20% seen once. Sequencing was done on a sample of blood. The receptors were sampled from a female donor with papillary thyroid cancer or a benign thyroid nodule (not recorded which). Some clones in this sample may be carry-over from other donors' samples. CDR3s include the opening cysteine and the closing phenylalanine or tryptophan. Fields, in order: CDR3 protein, CDR3 DNA, clone size, V gene, J gene, D gene. D genes are given only for firm matches. Where a row states a size, it is once, few, many or the class of an expanded clone; other rows omit it.

CASQGDSDTQYF,TGTGCCTCGCAGGGGGACAGCGATACGCAGTATTTT,many,TRBV2,TRBJ2-3,TRBD1
CASSQTVNTEAFF,TGTGCCAGCAGTCAGACAGTGAACACTGAAGCTTTCTTT,large,TRBV12-3/TRBV12-4,TRBJ1-1,-
CASSLGYSPLHF,TGTGCCAGCAGTTTAGGGTATTCACCCCTCCACTTT,medium-sized,TRBV27,TRBJ1-6,-
CASSLAPGLASGEQFF,TGTGCCAGCAGCTTAGCACCGGGACTAGCGTCTGGTGAGCAGTTCTTC,-,TRBV7-2,TRBJ2-1,TRBD2
CSAKGQGAEYNEQFF,TGCAGTGCTAAGGGACAGGGGGCGGAATACAATGAGCAGTTCTTC,many,TRBV20-1,TRBJ2-1,TRBD1
CASSNRGRAPYEQYF,TGTGCCAGCAGTAACCGGGGACGGGCTCCCTACGAGCAGTACTTC,-,TRBV6-5,TRBJ2-7,-
CASSPMGTSGYEQYF,TGTGCCAGCAGCCCAATGGGGACTAGCGGCTACGAGCAGTACTTC,many,TRBV9,TRBJ2-7,TRBD2
CSVIQGPTGELFF,TGCAGCGTAATTCAGGGTCCCACCGGCGAGCTGTTTTTT,-,TRBV29-1,TRBJ2-2,-
CATSDLGRVGDTQYF,TGTGCCACCAGTGATTTAGGCCGGGTAGGGGATACCCAGTACTTC,few,TRBV24-1,TRBJ2-5,-
CASSSGGVESYEQYF,TGCGCCAGCAGCTCGGGGGGGGTCGAGTCCTACGAGCAGTACTTC,many,TRBV5-1,TRBJ2-7,TRBD2
CASSNRVGTYNEQFF,TGTGCCAGCAGCAACAGGGTCGGGACCTACAATGAGCAGTTCTTC,once,TRBV11-2,TRBJ2-1,-
CASSRLESSGNTIYF,TGTGCCAGCAGCCGTCTTGAGAGCTCTGGAAACACCATATATTTT,many,TRBV5-6,TRBJ1-3,-
CASSLDGARNSPLHF,TGCGCCAGCAGCTTGGATGGGGCTCGTAATTCACCCCTCCACTTT,many,TRBV5-1,TRBJ1-6,-
CSASLWLAAGPCYNEQFF,TGCAGTGCTAGCTTATGGCTAGCGGCAGGGCCCTGCTACAATGAGCAGTTCTTC,-,TRBV20-1,TRBJ2-1,TRBD2
CASSPRGNYGYTF,TGTGCCAGTAGTCCTAGGGGGAACTATGGCTACACCTTC,many,TRBV19,TRBJ1-2,-
CASGLAGGGNTDTQYF,TGTGCTAGTGGTTTGGCCGGGGGGGGGAACACAGATACGCAGTATTTT,many,TRBV12-5,TRBJ2-3,TRBD2
CSSSYEGAGRPQYQPQHF,TGTTCCAGCAGTTACGAAGGGGCAGGGAGGCCCCAGTATCAGCCCCAGCATTTT,few,TRBV6-2/TRBV6-3,TRBJ1-5,-
CASSAVHSSNTEAFF,TGTGCCAGCAGCGCTGTTCACAGTAGTAACACTGAAGCTTTCTTT,-,TRBV9,TRBJ1-1,-
CASSENLEGIQYF,TGTGCCAGCAGCGAGAACCTAGAGGGCATTCAGTACTTC,-,TRBV9,TRBJ2-4,-
CAWSVGVAGVIDTQYF,TGTGCCTGGAGTGTGGGCGTAGCGGGAGTTATAGATACGCAGTATTTT,-,TRBV30,TRBJ2-3,TRBD2
CASSHELGTEQFF,TGTGCCAGCAGCCATGAACTTGGAACTGAGCAGTTCTTC,-,TRBV11-3,TRBJ2-1,-
CASNPGGALNEQFF,TGTGCCAGTAATCCAGGGGGGGCGCTGAATGAGCAGTTCTTC,medium-sized,TRBV27,TRBJ2-1,-
CASRVQTGRPYGYTF,TGTGCCAGCAGGGTTCAGACAGGAAGACCCTATGGCTACACCTTC,many,TRBV6-1,TRBJ1-2,-
CSARDTDSETQYF,TGCAGTGCTAGAGATACCGACTCGGAGACCCAGTACTTC,many,TRBV20-1,TRBJ2-5,-
CASSGRGSGNTIYF,TGTGCCAGCAGCGGGAGGGGCTCTGGAAACACCATATATTTT,many,TRBV7-8,TRBJ1-3,-
CASSLVVTGFSPLHF,TGTGCCAGCAGCTTAGTGGTGACAGGGTTTTCACCCCTCCACTTT,-,TRBV7-2,TRBJ1-6,TRBD1
CASSQVTGEAFF,TGTGCCAGCAGCCAAGTGACAGGTGAAGCTTTCTTT,-,TRBV3-1,TRBJ1-1,-
CASSDEGAGNTIYF,TGTGCCAGCAGTGATGAAGGGGCTGGAAACACCATATATTTT,medium-sized,TRBV6-1,TRBJ1-3,-
CASRLDRRRDGYTF,TGTGCCAGTCGTCTAGACAGGAGAAGAGATGGCTACACCTTC,-,TRBV19,TRBJ1-2,-
CASSGLAGVTDTQYF,TGTGCCAGCTCCGGTCTAGCGGGAGTCACAGATACGCAGTATTTT,few,TRBV14,TRBJ2-3,TRBD2